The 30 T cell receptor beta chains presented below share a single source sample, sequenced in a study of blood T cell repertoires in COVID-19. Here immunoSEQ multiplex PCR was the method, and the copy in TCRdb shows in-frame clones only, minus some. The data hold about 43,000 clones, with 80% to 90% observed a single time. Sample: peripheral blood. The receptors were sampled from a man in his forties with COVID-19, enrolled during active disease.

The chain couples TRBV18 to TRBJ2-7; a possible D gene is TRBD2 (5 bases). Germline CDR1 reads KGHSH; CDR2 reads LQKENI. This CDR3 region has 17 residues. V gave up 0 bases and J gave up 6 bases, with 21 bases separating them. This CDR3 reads CASSPPGGEPGSGEQYF. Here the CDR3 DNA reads TGTGCCAGCTCACCACCGGGCGGAGAGCCGGGATCGGGCGAGCAGTACTTC.

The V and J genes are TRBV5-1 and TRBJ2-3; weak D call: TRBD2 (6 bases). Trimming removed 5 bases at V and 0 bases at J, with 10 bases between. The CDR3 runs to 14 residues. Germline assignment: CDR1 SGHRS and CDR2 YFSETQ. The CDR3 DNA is TGCGCCAGCAGTTCCGGGACTAGCACAGATACGCAGTATTTT. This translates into CASSSGTSTDTQYF.

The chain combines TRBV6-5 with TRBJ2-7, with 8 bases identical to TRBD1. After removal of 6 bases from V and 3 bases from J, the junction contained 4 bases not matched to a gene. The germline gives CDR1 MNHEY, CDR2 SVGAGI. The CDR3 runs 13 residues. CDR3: CASSLDRGYEQYF. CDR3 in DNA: TGTGCCAGCAGCCTCGACAGGGGCTACGAGCAGTACTTC.

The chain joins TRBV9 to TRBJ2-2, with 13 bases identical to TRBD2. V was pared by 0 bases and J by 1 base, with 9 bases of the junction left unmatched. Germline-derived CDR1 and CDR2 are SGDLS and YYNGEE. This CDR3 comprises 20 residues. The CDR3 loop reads CASSVVGTSGVVGNTGELFF. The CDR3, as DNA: TGTGCCAGCAGCGTAGTTGGGACTAGCGGGGTGGTGGGGAACACCGGGGAGCTGTTTTTT.

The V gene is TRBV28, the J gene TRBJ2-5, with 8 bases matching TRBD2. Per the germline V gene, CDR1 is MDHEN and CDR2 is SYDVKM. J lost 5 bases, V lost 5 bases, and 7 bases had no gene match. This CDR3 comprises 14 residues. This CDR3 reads CASSPGGEEETQYF. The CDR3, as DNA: TGTGCCAGCAGTCCCGGGGGGGAGGAGGAGACCCAGTACTTC.

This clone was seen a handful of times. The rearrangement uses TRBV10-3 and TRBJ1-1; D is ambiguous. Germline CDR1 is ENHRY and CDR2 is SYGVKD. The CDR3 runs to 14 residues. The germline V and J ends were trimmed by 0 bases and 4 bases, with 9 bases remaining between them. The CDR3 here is CAISESGVRTEAFF. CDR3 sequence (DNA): TGTGCCATCAGTGAGTCCGGGGTACGCACTGAAGCTTTCTTT.

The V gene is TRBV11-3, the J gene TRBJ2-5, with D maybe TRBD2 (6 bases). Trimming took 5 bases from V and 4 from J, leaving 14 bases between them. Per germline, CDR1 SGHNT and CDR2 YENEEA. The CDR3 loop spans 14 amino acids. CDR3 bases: TGTGCCAGCAGCCAACCCCGGGGAGGAGAGACCCAGTACTTC. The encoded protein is CASSQPRGGETQYF.

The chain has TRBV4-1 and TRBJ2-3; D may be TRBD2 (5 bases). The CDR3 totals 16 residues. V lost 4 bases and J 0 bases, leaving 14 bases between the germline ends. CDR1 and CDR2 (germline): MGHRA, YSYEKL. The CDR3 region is CASSLSSGPSTDTQYF. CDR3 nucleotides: TGCGCCAGCAGCCTATCGAGCGGACCTAGCACAGATACGCAGTATTTT.

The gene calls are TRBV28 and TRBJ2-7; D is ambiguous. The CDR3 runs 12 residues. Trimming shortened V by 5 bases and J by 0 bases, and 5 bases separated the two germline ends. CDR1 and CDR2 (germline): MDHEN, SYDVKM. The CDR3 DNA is TGTGCCAGCAGTCCCCTCTCCTACGAGCAGTACTTC. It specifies CASSPLSYEQYF.

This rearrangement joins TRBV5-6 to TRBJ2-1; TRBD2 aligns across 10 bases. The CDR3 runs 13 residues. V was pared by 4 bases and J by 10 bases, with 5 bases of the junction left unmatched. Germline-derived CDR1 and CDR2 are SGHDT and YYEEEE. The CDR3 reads CASSPMTSGEQFF. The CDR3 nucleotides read TGTGCCAGCAGCCCTATGACTAGCGGGGAGCAGTTCTTC.

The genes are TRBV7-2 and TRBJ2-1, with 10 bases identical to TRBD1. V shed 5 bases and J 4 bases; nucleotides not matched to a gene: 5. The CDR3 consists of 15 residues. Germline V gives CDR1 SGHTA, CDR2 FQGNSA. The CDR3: CASSNRDRGYNEQFF. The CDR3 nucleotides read TGTGCCAGCAGCAATAGGGACAGGGGTTACAATGAGCAGTTCTTC.

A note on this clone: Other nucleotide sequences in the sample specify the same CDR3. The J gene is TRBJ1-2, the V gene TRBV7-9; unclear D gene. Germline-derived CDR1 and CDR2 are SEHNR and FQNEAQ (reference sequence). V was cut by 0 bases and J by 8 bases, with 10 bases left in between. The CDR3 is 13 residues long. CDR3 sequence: CASSLAAGRGYTF. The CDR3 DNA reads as TGTGCCAGCAGCTTAGCGGCGGGCCGCGGCTACACCTTC. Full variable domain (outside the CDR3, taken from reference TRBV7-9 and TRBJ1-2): DTGVSQNPRHKITKRGQNVTFRCDPISEHNRLYWYRQTLGQGPEFLTYFQNEAQLEKSRLLSDRFSAERPKGSFSTLEIQRTEQGDSAMYLCASSLAAGRGYTFGSGTRLTVV.

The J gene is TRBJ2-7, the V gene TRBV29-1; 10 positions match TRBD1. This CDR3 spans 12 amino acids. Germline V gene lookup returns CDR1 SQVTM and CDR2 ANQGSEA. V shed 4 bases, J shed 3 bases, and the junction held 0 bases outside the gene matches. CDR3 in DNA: TGCAGCGTTGGGACAGGGGGCTACGAGCAGTACTTC. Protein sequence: CSVGTGGYEQYF.

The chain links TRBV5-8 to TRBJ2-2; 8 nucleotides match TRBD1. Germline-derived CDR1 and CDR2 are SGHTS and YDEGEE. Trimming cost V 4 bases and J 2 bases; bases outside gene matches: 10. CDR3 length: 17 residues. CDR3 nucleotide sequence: TGTGCCAGCAGCGGAGGGCAGGGGGCCTACAACACCGGGGAGCTGTTTTTT. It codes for CASSGGQGAYNTGELFF.

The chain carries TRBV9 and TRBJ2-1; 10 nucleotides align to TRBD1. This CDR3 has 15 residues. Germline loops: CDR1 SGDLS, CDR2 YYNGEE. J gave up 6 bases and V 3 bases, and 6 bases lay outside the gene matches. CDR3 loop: CASSARTGGGNEQFF. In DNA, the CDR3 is TGTGCCAGCAGCGCCAGGACAGGGGGAGGCAATGAGCAGTTCTTC. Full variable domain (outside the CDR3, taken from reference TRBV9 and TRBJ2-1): DSGVTQTPKHLITATGQRVTLRCSPRSGDLSVYWYQQSLDQGLQFLIQYYNGEERAKGNILERFSAQQFPDLHSELNLSSLELGDSALYFCASSARTGGGNEQFFGPGTRLTVL.

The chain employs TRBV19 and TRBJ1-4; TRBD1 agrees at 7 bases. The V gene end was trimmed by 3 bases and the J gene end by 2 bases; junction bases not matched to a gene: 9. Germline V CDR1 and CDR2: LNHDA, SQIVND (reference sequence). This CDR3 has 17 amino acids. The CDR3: CASSIFYRGGTNEKLFF. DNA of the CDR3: TGTGCCAGTAGTATCTTTTACAGGGGAGGCACTAATGAAAAACTGTTTTTT.

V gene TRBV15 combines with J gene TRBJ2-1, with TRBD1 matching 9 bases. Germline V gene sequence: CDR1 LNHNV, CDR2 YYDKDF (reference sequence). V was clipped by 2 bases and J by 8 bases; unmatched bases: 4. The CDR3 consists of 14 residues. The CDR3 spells CATSRSDRGDEQFF. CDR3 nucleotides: TGTGCCACCAGCAGATCCGACAGGGGGGATGAGCAGTTCTTC.

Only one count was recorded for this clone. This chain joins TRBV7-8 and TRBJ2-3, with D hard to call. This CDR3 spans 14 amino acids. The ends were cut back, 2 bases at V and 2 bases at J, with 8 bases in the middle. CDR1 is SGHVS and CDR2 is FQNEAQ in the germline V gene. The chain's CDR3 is CASSLRLTTDTQYF. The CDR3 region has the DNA TGTGCCAGCAGCTTACGCCTAACCACAGATACGCAGTATTTT.

CDR3 in DNA: TGTGCTAGTGGCTCACAGGGCCTCTATGGCTACACCTTC. Its protein is CASGSQGLYGYTF. This sequence joins TRBV12-5 and TRBJ1-2; perhaps TRBD1 as D (6 bases). Trimming cost V 6 bases and J 4 bases, with 12 bases left between them. This CDR3 has 13 residues. Germline V CDR1 and CDR2: LGHNT, FRNRAP.

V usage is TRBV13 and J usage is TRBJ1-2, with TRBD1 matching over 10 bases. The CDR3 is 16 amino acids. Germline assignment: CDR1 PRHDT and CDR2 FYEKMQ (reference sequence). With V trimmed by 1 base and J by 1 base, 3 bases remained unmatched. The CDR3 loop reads CASSLDRDRGNYGYTF. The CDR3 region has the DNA TGTGCCAGCAGCTTAGATCGGGACAGGGGTAACTATGGCTACACCTTC.

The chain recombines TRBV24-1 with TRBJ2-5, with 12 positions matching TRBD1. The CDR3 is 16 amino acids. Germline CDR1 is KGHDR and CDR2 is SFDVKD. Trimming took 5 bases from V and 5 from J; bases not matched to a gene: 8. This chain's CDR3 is CATSAGTGGIGETQYF. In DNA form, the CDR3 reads TGTGCCACCAGTGCGGGGACAGGGGGCATCGGGGAGACCCAGTACTTC.

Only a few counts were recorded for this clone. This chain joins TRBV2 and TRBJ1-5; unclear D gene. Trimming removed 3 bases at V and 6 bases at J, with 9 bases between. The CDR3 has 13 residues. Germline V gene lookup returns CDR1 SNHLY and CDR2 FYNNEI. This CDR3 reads CASSEADLQPQHF. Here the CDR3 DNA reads TGTGCCAGCAGTGAGGCAGATCTTCAGCCCCAGCATTTT.

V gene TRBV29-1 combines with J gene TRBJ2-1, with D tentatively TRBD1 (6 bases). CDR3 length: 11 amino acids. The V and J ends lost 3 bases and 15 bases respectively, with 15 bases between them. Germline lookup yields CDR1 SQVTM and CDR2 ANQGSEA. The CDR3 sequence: CSVDLGRGLFF. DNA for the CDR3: TGCAGCGTTGATCTGGGCAGGGGTTTGTTCTTC.

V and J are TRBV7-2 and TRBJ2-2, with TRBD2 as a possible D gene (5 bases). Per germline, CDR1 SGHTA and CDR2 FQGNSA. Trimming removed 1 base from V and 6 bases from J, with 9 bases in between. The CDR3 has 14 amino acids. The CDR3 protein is CASSLVSSSGELFF. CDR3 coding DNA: TGTGCCAGCAGCTTAGTGTCTAGCTCCGGGGAGCTGTTTTTT.

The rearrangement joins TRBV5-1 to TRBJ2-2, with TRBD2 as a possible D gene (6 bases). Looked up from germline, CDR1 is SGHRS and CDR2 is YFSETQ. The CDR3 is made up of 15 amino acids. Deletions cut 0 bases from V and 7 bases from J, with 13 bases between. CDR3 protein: CASSLVGGTGGELFF. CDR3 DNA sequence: TGCGCCAGCAGCTTGGTTGGCGGGACGGGCGGGGAGCTGTTTTTT.

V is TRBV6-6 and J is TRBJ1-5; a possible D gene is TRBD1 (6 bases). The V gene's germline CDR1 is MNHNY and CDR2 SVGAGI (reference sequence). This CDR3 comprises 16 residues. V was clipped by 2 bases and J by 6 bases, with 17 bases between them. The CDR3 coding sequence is TGTGCCAGCAGTTACAGGGGGAGGGATAGTAGTCAGCCCCAGCATTTT. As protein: CASSYRGRDSSQPQHF.

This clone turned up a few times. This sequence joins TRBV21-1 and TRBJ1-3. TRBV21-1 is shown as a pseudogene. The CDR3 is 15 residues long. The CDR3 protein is CASSESGDTGNTIYF. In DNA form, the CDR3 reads TGTGCCAGCAGCGAAAGCGGAGACACTGGAAACACCATATATTTT.

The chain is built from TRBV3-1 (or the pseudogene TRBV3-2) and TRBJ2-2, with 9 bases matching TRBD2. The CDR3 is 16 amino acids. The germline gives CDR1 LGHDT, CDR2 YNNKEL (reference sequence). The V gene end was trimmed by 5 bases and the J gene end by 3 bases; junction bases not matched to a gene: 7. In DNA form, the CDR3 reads TGTGCCAGCAGCTGGGGACTAGCAGGTCACACCGGGGAGCTGTTTTTT. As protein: CASSWGLAGHTGELFF.

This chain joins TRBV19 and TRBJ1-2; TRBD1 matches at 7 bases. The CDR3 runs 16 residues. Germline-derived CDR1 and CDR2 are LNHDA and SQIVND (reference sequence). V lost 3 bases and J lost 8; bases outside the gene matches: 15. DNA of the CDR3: TGTGCCAGTAGTATTACCTCCCCCACAGGGGTCGTGGGCTACACCTTC. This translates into CASSITSPTGVVGYTF. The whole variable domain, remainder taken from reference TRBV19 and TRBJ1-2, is DGGITQSPKYLFRKEGQNVTLSCEQNLNHDAMYWYRQDPGQGLRLIYYSQIVNDFQKGDIAEGYSVSREKKESFPLTVTSAQKNPTAFYLCASSITSPTGVVGYTFGSGTRLTVV.

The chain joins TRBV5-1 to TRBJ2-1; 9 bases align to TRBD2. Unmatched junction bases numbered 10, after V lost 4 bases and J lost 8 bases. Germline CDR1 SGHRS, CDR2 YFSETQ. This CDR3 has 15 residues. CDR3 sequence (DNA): TGCGCCAGCAGCCTCCGAGGGACTAGCAACCATGAGCAGTTCTTC. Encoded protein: CASSLRGTSNHEQFF.